The entry below gives a single TCR beta chain sequence along with its context. CDR1 is MNHEY and CDR2 is SVGAGI in the germline V gene. J was trimmed by 9 bases and V by 6 bases; bases with no gene match: 7. This CDR3 region has 14 residues. The sample is drawn from a study of blood T cell repertoires in COVID-19. Overall study context: Specimens from acute and convalescent COVID-19 originated in the United States, Italy and Spain. T cells, B-cell-depleted T cells, or PBMCs supplied cDNA or gDNA.

In the original workflow: Amplified reference gene primers provided the basis for estimating nucleated cell counts. TCRdb's copy holds only in-frame clones and misses some; the assay was immunoSEQ multiplex PCR. V and J calls plus clone size are reproduced from that table; the DNA served to infer D and trimming. There are over 200,000 clones in the sample; roughly 94% occur only once, and 1% to 1.5% lies in the top ten. Sequenced material: peripheral blood. The V and J genes are TRBV6-5 and TRBJ1-6, with TRBD1 matching 8 bases. The TCR sequence derives from a man aged 25-40 years with acute or convalescent COVID-19. The CDR3 DNA reads as TGTGCCAGCAGACCCCCGGACAGGGTTTCACCCCTCCACTTT. Its protein is CASRPPDRVSPLHF.